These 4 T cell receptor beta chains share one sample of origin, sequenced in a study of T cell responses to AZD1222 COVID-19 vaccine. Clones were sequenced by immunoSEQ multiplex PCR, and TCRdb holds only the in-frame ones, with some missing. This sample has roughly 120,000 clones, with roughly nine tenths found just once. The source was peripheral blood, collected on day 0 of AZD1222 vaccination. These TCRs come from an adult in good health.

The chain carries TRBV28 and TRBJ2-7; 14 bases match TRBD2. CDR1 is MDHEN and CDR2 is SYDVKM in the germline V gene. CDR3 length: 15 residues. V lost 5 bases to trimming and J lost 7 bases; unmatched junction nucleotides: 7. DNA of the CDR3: TGTGCCAGCAGTCCCGGACTAGCGGGAGGATATGAGCAGTACTTC. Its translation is CASSPGLAGGYEQYF.

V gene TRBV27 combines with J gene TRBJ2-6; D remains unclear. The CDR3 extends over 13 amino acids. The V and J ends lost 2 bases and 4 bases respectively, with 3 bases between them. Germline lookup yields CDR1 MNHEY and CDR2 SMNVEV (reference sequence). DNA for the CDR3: TGTGCCAGCAGTTTAGCCGGGGCCAACGTCCTGACTTTC. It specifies CASSLAGANVLTF.

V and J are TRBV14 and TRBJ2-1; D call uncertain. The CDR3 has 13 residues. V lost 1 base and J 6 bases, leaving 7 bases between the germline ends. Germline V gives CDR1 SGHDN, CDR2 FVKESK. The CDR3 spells CASSQALFNEQFF. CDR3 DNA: TGTGCCAGCAGCCAAGCCCTCTTCAATGAGCAGTTCTTC.

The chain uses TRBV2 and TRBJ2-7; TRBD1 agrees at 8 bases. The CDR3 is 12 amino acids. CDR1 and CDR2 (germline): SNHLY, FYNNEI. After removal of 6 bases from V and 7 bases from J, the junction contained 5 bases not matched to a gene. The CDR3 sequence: CASSPRGPEQYF. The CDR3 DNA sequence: TGTGCCAGCAGCCCCAGGGGGCCTGAGCAGTACTTC.